These 27 T cell receptor beta chains came from one sample sequenced in a study of technical replicates of blood from four donors. This table comes from immunoSEQ multiplex PCR, and its TCRdb copy is limited to in-frame clones, with some not included. The profile covers under 90,000 clones, with 90% to 97% appearing a single time and around 0.2% taken by the ten largest. The specimen was T cells isolated from PBMCs. The receptors were sampled from a human donor in good health.

The chain is built from TRBV4-1 and TRBJ1-5; 9 positions match TRBD1. The V segment lost 0 bases and the J segment 4 bases; nucleotides outside the gene matches: 10. This CDR3 region has 18 residues. CDR1 and CDR2 from the germline V gene are MGHRA and YSYEKL. CDR3 nucleotides: TGCGCCAGCAGCCAAGATATAGAAAGGGACAGGGAAAATCAGCCCCAGCATTTT. Translation gives CASSQDIERDRENQPQHF.

This clone appeared a few times. The chain is built from TRBV7-3 and TRBJ2-3, with unresolved D. Trimming took off 1 base at V and 2 bases at J, with 7 bases between the two ends. CDR3 length: 14 amino acids. CDR1 and CDR2 from the germline V gene are SGHTA and FQGTGA. In nucleotides, the CDR3 is TGTGCCAGCAGCTTAAACGCTAACACAGATACGCAGTATTTT. It yields the protein CASSLNANTDTQYF.

J is TRBJ1-2 and V is TRBV6-1; tentative D call: TRBD1 (6 bases). V was pared by 1 base and J by 5 bases, with 14 bases between. Germline V lookup: CDR1 MNHNS, CDR2 SASEGT. The CDR3 is made up of 15 amino acids. The CDR3 loop reads CASSEGTALQYGYTF. The CDR3 nucleotides read TGTGCCAGCAGTGAAGGGACAGCCCTACAATATGGCTACACCTTC.

The V call is TRBV7-9, the J call TRBJ2-3; weak D call: TRBD2 (5 bases). The CDR3 runs 13 residues. Germline V gene data show CDR1 as SEHNR and CDR2 as FQNEAQ (reference sequence). V was clipped by 9 bases and J by 2 bases, with 12 bases between them. The CDR3 DNA reads as TGTGCCAGTATAAGCGGATTCACAGATACGCAGTATTTT. Protein product: CASISGFTDTQYF. Full variable domain (rest looked up from reference TRBV7-9 and TRBJ2-3): DTGVSQNPRHKITKRGQNVTFRCDPISEHNRLYWYRQTLGQGPEFLTYFQNEAQLEKSRLLSDRFSAERPKGSFSTLEIQRTEQGDSAMYLCASISGFTDTQYFGPGTRLTVL.

The gene calls are TRBV6-5 and TRBJ1-1, with D perhaps TRBD1 (6 bases). This CDR3 region has 14 residues. Trimming shortened V by 4 bases and J by 1 base, and 10 bases separated the two germline ends. Per germline, CDR1 MNHEY and CDR2 SVGAGI. The CDR3 here is CASSSGTPNTEAFF. The CDR3 DNA is TGTGCCAGCAGTTCCGGGACACCGAACACTGAAGCTTTCTTT.

This chain links TRBV13 with TRBJ2-5, with TRBD2 matching 7 bases. Germline CDR1 PRHDT, CDR2 FYEKMQ (reference sequence). The CDR3 spans 17 residues. The junction had 14 bases not matched to a gene; V was cut back by 5 bases and J by 2 bases. The CDR3 DNA reads TGTGCCAGCAGCCGCGAGGGACTACCCGTTTCGCAAGAGACCCAGTACTTC. Translating it yields CASSREGLPVSQETQYF.

The chain uses TRBV28 and TRBJ1-1; D possibly corresponds to TRBD1 (5 bases). The germline V and J ends were trimmed by 8 bases and 11 bases, with 18 bases remaining between them. The length of the CDR3 is 12 residues. From germline, CDR1 is MDHEN and CDR2 SYDVKM. The CDR3 loop reads CASRARGLEAFF. The CDR3 nucleotides read TGTGCCAGCCGAGCCCGGGGGTTGGAGGCTTTCTTT.

This rearrangement joins TRBV6-6 to TRBJ1-1; D remains ambiguous. The length of the CDR3 is 11 residues. The ends were cut back, 2 bases at V and 8 bases at J, with 6 bases in the middle. Germline V gene lookup returns CDR1 MNHNY and CDR2 SVGAGI (reference sequence). The CDR3: CASSYAGEAFF. The DNA for the CDR3 is TGTGCCAGCAGTTACGCGGGCGAAGCTTTCTTT.

The V and J genes are TRBV11-3 and TRBJ2-3, with 8 bases matching TRBD2. The length of the CDR3 is 15 residues. From germline, CDR1 is SGHNT and CDR2 YENEEA. The junction had 5 bases not matched to a gene; V was cut back by 1 base and J by 5 bases. CDR3 coding DNA: TGTGCCAGCAGCTTAGGAGCGGGAGCGGGAGATACGCAGTATTTT. Its translation: CASSLGAGAGDTQYF.

CDR3 region: CASSDSTVQETQYF. CDR3 in DNA: TGTGCCAGCAGTGATAGTACAGTCCAAGAGACCCAGTACTTC. This rearrangement joins TRBV2 to TRBJ2-5; no firm D call. Germline V CDR1 and CDR2: SNHLY, FYNNEI. Trimming shortened V by 3 bases and J by 1 base, and 9 bases separated the two germline ends. This CDR3 has 14 residues.

This clone was observed a single time. The genes are TRBV4-1 and TRBJ2-3, with a weak D call TRBD2 (6 bases). This CDR3 is built from 17 residues. V lost 2 bases and J lost 0, with 15 bases in between. Germline CDR1 and CDR2: MGHRA and YSYEKL. The CDR3 spells CASSQRGIVTSTDTQYF. The CDR3 nucleotides are TGCGCCAGCAGCCAACGGGGGATAGTAACTAGCACAGATACGCAGTATTTT.

The genes are TRBV6-1 and TRBJ2-7; TRBD1 might be the D (5 bases). Germline V lookup: CDR1 MNHNS, CDR2 SASEGT. Trimming took 4 bases from V and 3 from J, leaving 7 bases between them. The CDR3 contains 12 residues. CDR3 protein: CASSATGYEQYF. The CDR3 DNA reads TGTGCCAGCAGTGCAACAGGCTACGAGCAGTACTTC.

This clone was detected only a few times. This sequence joins TRBV6-5 and TRBJ1-1; D uncertain. Trimming left V 5 bases short and J 1 base short, with 11 bases between. Germline CDR1 is MNHEY and CDR2 is SVGAGI. This CDR3 spans 14 amino acids. DNA of the CDR3: TGTGCCAGCAGTCAAACTCCGAGGAACACTGAAGCTTTCTTT. It translates to CASSQTPRNTEAFF.

V and J are TRBV5-1 and TRBJ1-2; 9 positions match TRBD1. Germline V gene sequence: CDR1 SGHRS, CDR2 YFSETQ. This CDR3 has 15 amino acids. V was clipped by 4 bases and J by 5 bases; unmatched bases: 9. CDR3 coding DNA: TGCGCCAGCAGCGAGGTACAGGGGGCAGATTATGGCTACACCTTC. This translates into CASSEVQGADYGYTF. Full variable domain (outside the CDR3, taken from reference TRBV5-1 and TRBJ1-2): KAGVTQTPRYLIKTRGQQVTLSCSPISGHRSVSWYQQTPGQGLQFLFEYFSETQRNKGNFPGRFSGRQFSNSRSEMNVSTLELGDSALYLCASSEVQGADYGYTFGSGTRLTVV.

J is TRBJ1-3 and V is TRBV4-1, with D unresolved. Germline CDR1 reads MGHRA; CDR2 reads YSYEKL. This CDR3 is 16 amino acids long. The germline V and J ends were trimmed by 0 bases and 0 bases, with 9 bases remaining between them. The CDR3 coding sequence is TGCGCCAGCAGCCAAGACGAGGAGTCCTCTGGAAACACCATATATTTT. It codes for CASSQDEESSGNTIYF.

The J gene is TRBJ2-3, the V gene TRBV10-3; 9 bases match TRBD2. This CDR3 region has 15 residues. Per the germline V gene, CDR1 is ENHRY and CDR2 is SYGVKD. The ends lost 4 bases at V and 2 bases at J; junction bases unmatched: 4. The DNA for the CDR3 is TGTGCCATCAGTGGTCTAGCGGGAACCACAGATACGCAGTATTTT. This sequence encodes CAISGLAGTTDTQYF.

The J gene is TRBJ2-1, the V gene TRBV30, with TRBD1 matching 11 bases. J gave up 9 bases and V 0 bases, and 4 bases lay outside the gene matches. The CDR3 contains 14 residues. The V gene's germline CDR1 is GTSNPN and CDR2 SVGIG (reference sequence). The chain's CDR3 is CAWSVGQGGTEQFF. DNA for the CDR3: TGTGCCTGGAGTGTGGGACAGGGGGGAACTGAGCAGTTCTTC.

The V gene is TRBV5-4, the J gene TRBJ2-7; 8 bases line up with TRBD1. The CDR3 is made up of 15 amino acids. CDR1 and CDR2 from the germline V gene are SGHNT and YYREEE (reference sequence). The junction had 8 bases not matched to a gene; V was cut back by 1 base and J by 5 bases. As DNA, the CDR3 is TGTGCCAGCAGCTTGCAGCGGACAGGGCCCGACGAGCAGTACTTC. This translates into CASSLQRTGPDEQYF. Full variable domain (outside the CDR3, taken from reference TRBV5-4 and TRBJ2-7): ETGVTQSPTHLIKTRGQQVTLRCSSQSGHNTVSWYQQALGQGPQFIFQYYREEENGRGNFPPRFSGLQFPNYSSELNVNALELDDSALYLCASSLQRTGPDEQYFGPGTRLTVT.

The V call is TRBV29-1, the J call TRBJ2-1; 10 nucleotides line up with TRBD2. The CDR3 has 16 residues. Germline CDR1 reads SQVTM; CDR2 reads ANQGSEA. J gave up 0 bases and V 7 bases, and 9 bases lay outside the gene matches. This chain's CDR3 is CSGRLAGRSSYNEQFF. CDR3 nucleotides: TGCAGCGGCCGACTAGCGGGTCGGAGCTCCTACAATGAGCAGTTCTTC.

This clone has only one observation. This rearrangement joins TRBV4-1 to TRBJ1-6, with D possibly being TRBD1 (5 bases). This CDR3 is built from 15 residues. Trimming took 4 bases from V and 10 from J, leaving 17 bases between them. Germline lookup yields CDR1 MGHRA and CDR2 YSYEKL. The CDR3 spells CASSLRHRSGSPLHF. The CDR3 region has the DNA TGCGCCAGCAGCCTCAGACACAGGTCAGGATCACCCCTCCACTTT.

CDR3 bases: TGCGCCAGCAGCTTGGCGGGCCAGACTACTGGAAACACCATATATTTT. Translated: CASSLAGQTTGNTIYF. The chain links TRBV5-1 to TRBJ1-3; D is unresolved. The CDR3 runs 16 residues. Trimming cost V 0 bases and J 2 bases, with 12 bases left between them. Germline assignment: CDR1 SGHRS and CDR2 YFSETQ.

The sample holds one count of this clone. This chain joins TRBV6-1 and TRBJ2-7; tentatively, D is TRBD2 (6 bases). Trimming stripped 2 bases from V and 3 bases from J, with 14 bases between. The V gene's germline CDR1 is MNHNS and CDR2 SASEGT. The CDR3 totals 15 residues. For the CDR3, the DNA is TGTGCCAGCAGTGAACTGGGGGGAAGGAGCTACGAGCAGTACTTC. This gives the protein CASSELGGRSYEQYF.

V usage is TRBV9 and J usage is TRBJ1-1; D is possibly TRBD1 (6 bases). The CDR3 is 12 residues long. With 3 bases removed from V and 5 bases from J, the gap between germline ends came to 8 bases. Germline loops: CDR1 SGDLS, CDR2 YYNGEE. The CDR3 nucleotides are TGTGCCAGCAGCGGACAGGTTACTGAAGCTTTCTTT. Protein sequence: CASSGQVTEAFF.

The chain employs TRBV27 and TRBJ1-3; maybe TRBD1 (6 bases). This CDR3 is built from 19 residues. The V end lost 0 bases, the J end lost 0 bases, and 18 bases lay between the germline ends. Looked up from germline, CDR1 is MNHEY and CDR2 is SMNVEV (reference sequence). CDR3 residues: CASSLSALSGDISGNTIYF. CDR3 nucleotides: TGTGCCAGCAGTTTATCCGCTTTGTCAGGGGACATCTCTGGAAACACCATATATTTT.

V and J are TRBV18 and TRBJ1-1, with TRBD1 as a possible D gene (6 bases). The V gene lost 1 base and the J gene lost 6 bases, with 12 bases spanning the gap. This CDR3 is built from 14 residues. Germline CDR1 KGHSH, CDR2 LQKENI. CDR3 region: CASSPLTGSPEAFF. Here the CDR3 DNA reads TGTGCCAGCTCACCACTCACAGGGTCTCCTGAAGCTTTCTTT.

The chain couples TRBV7-9 to TRBJ2-3; the D gene is possibly TRBD2 (6 bases). Germline V gives CDR1 SEHNR, CDR2 FQNEAQ (reference sequence). CDR3 size: 16 residues. The ends were cut back, 2 bases at V and 6 bases at J, with 18 bases in the middle. The CDR3 region has the DNA TGTGCCAGCAGCTTAACTAGCTTAGCCCTTCTTGATACGCAGTATTTT. Protein sequence: CASSLTSLALLDTQYF.

The chain carries TRBV6-5 and TRBJ1-1; 7 positions agree with TRBD1. This CDR3 has 15 residues. V gave up 5 bases and J gave up 5 bases; unmatched junction bases: 11. Per the germline V gene, CDR1 is MNHEY and CDR2 is SVGAGI. In DNA form, the CDR3 reads TGTGCCAGCAGTATAAAGACAGGGAGTAGGACTGAAGCTTTCTTT. This codes for CASSIKTGSRTEAFF.